These 19 T cell receptor beta chains share one sample of origin, sequenced in a study of blood T cell repertoires in COVID-19. The method was immunoSEQ multiplex PCR; TCRdb's version includes in-frame clones alone and lacks a portion of them. The sample has about 220,000 clones, 70% to 90% seen once; the top ten hold about 2.3%. Sample: PBMCs or T cells enriched from blood (not recorded which). The receptor source for this set is a middle-aged woman with acute COVID-19.

J is TRBJ1-2 and V is TRBV9; a possible D gene is TRBD1 (5 bases). The V gene's germline CDR1 is SGDLS and CDR2 YYNGEE. This CDR3 has 14 amino acids. Trimming took off 3 bases at V and 1 base at J, with 10 bases between the two ends. CDR3 sequence reads: CASSAPGGNYGYTF. CDR3 DNA: TGTGCCAGCAGCGCCCCCGGGGGTAACTATGGCTACACCTTC.

This clone was counted only a few times. The chain recombines TRBV19 with TRBJ2-7, with D tentatively TRBD1 (5 bases). CDR1 and CDR2 from the germline V gene are LNHDA and SQIVND (reference sequence). The length of the CDR3 is 17 residues. Trimming pared 2 bases from V and 7 bases from J, leaving 24 bases between. In DNA form, the CDR3 reads TGTGCCAGTAGTATAATGTTTTCGGACATTTCCTCAGGGGAGCAGTACTTC. It is translated as CASSIMFSDISSGEQYF.

The chain uses TRBV11-2 and TRBJ2-7, with 9 bases aligning to TRBD2. V shed 2 bases, J shed 7 bases, and the junction held 9 bases outside the gene matches. CDR3 size: 15 residues. Germline V gene sequence: CDR1 SGHAT, CDR2 FQNNGV. CDR3 sequence: CASSLHLAGAKEQYV. The CDR3 DNA sequence: TGTGCCAGCAGCTTACATTTAGCGGGAGCTAAGGAGCAGTACGTC.

This chain links TRBV5-1 with TRBJ2-5, with D perhaps TRBD2 (6 bases). V lost 0 bases and J 7 bases, leaving 19 bases between the germline ends. The CDR3 has 16 residues. Germline assignment: CDR1 SGHRS and CDR2 YFSETQ. The chain's CDR3 is CASSLGAVGEAGTQYF. Written as DNA, the CDR3 is TGCGCCAGCAGCTTGGGGGCCGTCGGGGAGGCGGGGACCCAGTACTTC.

The J gene is TRBJ2-1, the V gene TRBV2; TRBD2 agrees at 15 bases. CDR3 length: 14 amino acids. The germline gives CDR1 SNHLY, CDR2 FYNNEI. After removal of 6 bases from V and 15 bases from J, the junction contained 9 bases not matched to a gene. The CDR3 region is CASRLGLAGGRLFF. The DNA of the CDR3 is TGTGCCAGCAGGCTGGGACTAGCGGGAGGCAGATTGTTCTTC.

This chain connects TRBV7-2 to TRBJ1-5; a weak D match, TRBD1 (5 bases). Deletions cut 5 bases from V and 6 bases from J, with 20 bases between. The germline gives CDR1 SGHTA, CDR2 FQGNSA. The CDR3 covers 16 residues. The CDR3 region is CASSQTGSGFSQPQHF. The CDR3 DNA reads as TGTGCCAGCAGCCAGACGGGTTCAGGGTTCTCTCAGCCCCAGCATTTT. Full variable domain (missing parts from reference TRBV7-2 and TRBJ1-5): GAGVSQSPSNKVTEKGKDVELRCDPISGHTALYWYRQSLGQGLEFLIYFQGNSAPDKSGLPSDRFSAERTGGSVSTLTIQRTQQEDSAVYLCASSQTGSGFSQPQHFGDGTRLSIL.

The chain combines TRBV28 with TRBJ2-3; D perhaps matches TRBD1 (6 bases). Germline V lookup: CDR1 MDHEN, CDR2 SYDVKM. V was clipped by 6 bases and J by 0 bases, with 13 bases between them. The CDR3 runs to 15 residues. Here the CDR3 reads CASSKGDLSTDTQYF. The CDR3 DNA sequence: TGTGCCAGCAGCAAGGGGGACCTCAGCACAGATACGCAGTATTTT.

This rearrangement joins TRBV5-1 to TRBJ2-1; 12 nucleotides match TRBD2. The ends lost 4 bases at V and 6 bases at J; junction bases unmatched: 8. The CDR3 contains 16 residues. CDR1 and CDR2 (germline): SGHRS, YFSETQ. The chain's CDR3 is CASSGPSGGASNEQFF. The CDR3 DNA reads as TGCGCCAGCAGCGGACCTAGCGGGGGGGCCAGCAATGAGCAGTTCTTC.

V gene TRBV24-1 combines with J gene TRBJ2-2; no clear D gene. The CDR3 consists of 16 residues. CDR1 is KGHDR and CDR2 is SFDVKD in the germline V gene. Trimming stripped 1 base from V and 6 bases from J, with 14 bases between. The CDR3 coding sequence is TGTGCCACCAGTGATTTTTTCGGGTCGTTTCCCGGGGAGCTGTTTTTT. Translated, it gives CATSDFFGSFPGELFF.

The chain is built from TRBV10-3 and TRBJ1-4; 7 bases fit TRBD1. In germline, CDR1 is ENHRY, CDR2 SYGVKD. V shed 6 bases and J 8 bases; nucleotides not matched to a gene: 6. This CDR3 has 13 amino acids. CDR3 coding DNA: TGTGCCATCAGAGGGACAGTGGAAGAAAAACTGTTTTTT. It specifies CAIRGTVEEKLFF.

The chain combines TRBV5-1 with TRBJ1-1, with D maybe TRBD1 (6 bases). This CDR3 region has 15 residues. Trimming left V 4 bases short and J 0 bases short, with 13 bases between. Germline CDR1 reads SGHRS; CDR2 reads YFSETQ. CDR3 region: CASSPTDSLNTEAFF. The CDR3 DNA reads as TGCGCCAGCAGCCCGACGGACAGTTTGAACACTGAAGCTTTCTTT.

In regard to this clone: The same CDR3 also results from other DNA sequences found in this sample. This chain links TRBV5-1 with TRBJ1-1, with D perhaps matching TRBD1 (6 bases). The CDR3 is made up of 13 amino acids. CDR1 and CDR2 (germline): SGHRS, YFSETQ. Between the trimmed V and J ends, which lost 2 bases and 1 base, there was a span of 6 bases. The CDR3 region has the DNA TGCGCCAGCAGCTTACAGGGGAACACTGAAGCTTTCTTT. As protein: CASSLQGNTEAFF.

This rearrangement joins TRBV4-3 to TRBJ2-5; TRBD2 matches 8 bases. This CDR3 comprises 15 residues. The V and J ends lost 3 bases and 1 base, in that order; junction bases with no gene match: 4. CDR1 is LGHNA and CDR2 is YSLEER in the germline V gene. CDR3 bases: TGCGCCAGCAGCCAGGTCGGGACTAGCCAAGAGACCCAGTACTTC. Its translation: CASSQVGTSQETQYF.

The chain carries TRBV7-2 and TRBJ2-7; 10 positions agree with TRBD1. The length of the CDR3 is 16 residues. J lost 4 bases, V lost 1 base, and 7 bases had no gene match. CDR1 and CDR2 from the germline V gene are SGHTA and FQGNSA. Here the CDR3 reads CASSLDIGTGAYEQYF. The CDR3 DNA reads TGTGCCAGCAGCTTAGATATCGGGACAGGGGCATACGAGCAGTACTTC.

J is TRBJ2-3 and V is TRBV7-2; 8 nucleotides match TRBD1. CDR1 is SGHTA and CDR2 is FQGNSA in the germline V gene. J gave up 0 bases and V 6 bases, and 8 bases lay outside the gene matches. This CDR3 comprises 16 residues. CDR3 region: CASSVTGTGSTDTQYF. The CDR3 DNA sequence: TGTGCCAGCAGTGTCACCGGGACAGGCAGCACAGATACGCAGTATTTT.

V is TRBV29-1 and J is TRBJ1-2; D ambiguous. The V gene lost 5 bases and the J gene lost 0 bases, with 10 bases spanning the gap. Germline assignment: CDR1 SQVTM and CDR2 ANQGSEA. This CDR3 comprises 13 residues. The CDR3 region is CSVFPLPNYGYTF. The DNA of the CDR3 is TGCAGCGTTTTCCCCCTACCTAACTATGGCTACACCTTC. Complete variable domain (other parts from reference TRBV29-1 and TRBJ1-2): SAVISQKPSRDICQRGTSLTIQCQVDSQVTMMFWYRQQPGQSLTLIATANQGSEATYESGFVIDKFPISRPNLTFSTLTVSNMSPEDSSIYLCSVFPLPNYGYTFGSGTRLTVV.

The chain is built from TRBV6-2 or TRBV6-3 and TRBJ1-6; D is unclear. Germline CDR1 reads MNHEY; CDR2 reads SVGEGT. This CDR3 has 14 residues. V was shortened by 1 base and J by 7 bases, with 8 bases between the two germline ends. The CDR3 nucleotides are TGTGCCAGCAGTTACTGGACTGCAAATTCACCCCTCCACTTT. Encoded protein: CASSYWTANSPLHF.

This chain joins TRBV6-5 and TRBJ2-7; 7 bases are a match to TRBD1. The CDR3 has 15 amino acids. Looked up from germline, CDR1 is MNHEY and CDR2 is SVGAGI. The junction had 7 bases not matched to a gene; V was cut back by 5 bases and J by 0 bases. The CDR3 nucleotides read TGTGCCAGCAGTCGGGACAGAGCCAGCTCCTACGAGCAGTACTTC. Its translation: CASSRDRASSYEQYF.

The chain carries TRBV19 and TRBJ2-2; 7 bases align to TRBD1. The CDR3 is 14 residues long. Per the germline V gene, CDR1 is LNHDA and CDR2 is SQIVND (reference sequence). The V gene end was trimmed by 1 base and the J gene end by 5 bases; junction bases not matched to a gene: 1. The CDR3 DNA follows: TGTGCCAGTAGTATAGGGGACAGAACCGGGGAGCTGTTTTTT. Protein sequence: CASSIGDRTGELFF.